This T cell receptor (beta chain) was captured in a study of blood T cell repertoires in COVID-19. The overall study: T cells, B-cell-depleted T cells, or PBMCs supplied cDNA or gDNA.

Produced via immunoSEQ multiplex PCR; TCRdb's table is partial and in-frame only. The table includes roughly 190,000 clones, around 83% detected once. This TCR derives from a man aged 45 to 65 with active or convalescent COVID-19. Specimen: peripheral blood.

This CDR3 reads CASSQGFGGSSTDTQYF. The DNA of the CDR3 is TGTGCCAGCAGCCAAGGATTCGGGGGATCTAGCACAGATACGCAGTATTTT. The chain has TRBV3-1 (or the pseudogene TRBV3-2) and TRBJ2-3; tentative D call: TRBD2 (6 bases). The CDR3 totals 17 residues. CDR1 and CDR2 from the germline V gene are LGHDT and YNNKEL (reference sequence). The V end lost 1 base, the J end lost 0 bases, and 14 bases lay between the germline ends.